The rows below give T cell receptor beta chains drawn from one sample of a study of radiotherapy plus CTLA-4 blockade in lung cancer. Clones were read by immunoSEQ multiplex PCR, and TCRdb kept only the in-frame ones, dropping some. In the table there are some 96,000 clones, around nine tenths of which are singletons. The sample was peripheral blood, taken from a patient treated with radiotherapy plus ipilimumab. The receptor set was obtained from a human donor with non-small cell lung cancer that progressed on radiotherapy plus ipilimumab. Each CDR3 is given without its conserved first and last residue.

j_call v_call cdr3_aa
TRBJ2-1 TRBV29-1 SVGGPATHGEQF
TRBJ2-1 TRBV7-8 ASSPGTEQF
TRBJ1-2 TRBV4-2 ASSQGFGEGAGGYT
TRBJ2-3 TRBV19 ASRDRVTDTQY
TRBJ2-3 TRBV7-9 ASSPGTGFVLLADTQY
TRBJ2-5 TRBV10-1 ASSEGQGETQY
TRBJ2-7 TRBV10-2 ASRRDPSYEQY
TRBJ1-2 TRBV25-1 ASSELAGGGGYT
TRBJ2-1 TRBV5-1 ASSFDRAHEQF
TRBJ2-7 TRBV5-1 ASSPSTRTYEQY
TRBJ1-1 TRBV9 ASSPQGFIHTEAF
TRBJ1-1 TRBV9 ASSTVWGSEAF
TRBJ2-5 TRBV5-4 ASSREGTSETQY
TRBJ1-2 TRBV9 ASSVAGGENGYT
TRBJ2-1 TRBV7-6 ASSSGLYGEQF
TRBJ2-3 TRBV30 AWSVERDNTDTQY
TRBJ2-7 TRBV4-1 ASSQSGDYEQY
TRBJ2-1 TRBV4-1 ASSQGRSAGAYNEQF
TRBJ2-5 TRBV7-9 ASSLAGAAETQY